Sequencing of this T cell receptor beta chain was carried out in a study of early T cells in non-severe SARS-CoV-2 infection. Study overall: Unpaired chains resulted from sequencing bulk RNA of unsorted whole blood.

This clonotype was seen many times. V gave up 5 bases and J gave up 4 bases; unmatched junction bases: 4. The length of the CDR3 is 13 residues. CDR1 and CDR2 (germline): MNHEY, SVGAGI. One entry per CDR3 protein, called by TCRdb with MiXCR from the 5' RACE reads. The sample records 15,000 to 20,000 distinct CDR3 sequences, approximately 4.8% being singletons. This chain uses TRBV6-5 with TRBJ1-1; 7 bases map to TRBD1. The specimen was whole blood. This clonotype originated in an adult who was a healthcare worker with PCR-confirmed SARS-CoV-2 infection or an uninfected control (not recorded which). CDR3 amino acids: CASSDDRATEAFF. In DNA form, the CDR3 reads TGTGCCAGCAGTGATGACAGGGCCACTGAAGCTTTCTTT.